The rows below give T cell receptor beta chains drawn from one sample of a study of cytomegalovirus exposure and HLA in healthy donors. Assay: immunoSEQ multiplex PCR; the TCRdb copy retains only in-frame clones and omits some. The repertoire table contains 100,000 to 150,000 clones. Sequenced sample: PBMCs. The receptors here all came from a man younger than 35 in good health and CMV-seronegative. Each CDR3 is given with its conserved first and last residue. D genes are given only for firm matches.

V gene	J gene	D gene	CDR3 protein	CDR3 DNA
TRBV7-9	TRBJ1-4	-	CASRAGLLLELFF	TGTGCCAGCAGAGCGGGTCTCCTTTTGGAACTGTTTTTT
TRBV19	TRBJ2-7	-	CATMGGSYEQYF	TGTGCCACAATGGGGGGCTCCTACGAGCAGTACTTC
TRBV18	TRBJ1-4	-	CASSPKTLGEKLFF	TGTGCCAGCTCACCAAAAACTCTTGGTGAAAAACTGTTTTTT
TRBV27	TRBJ2-7	-	CASSLSQGTLYEQYF	TGTGCCAGCAGTTTATCACAGGGGACTCTCTACGAGCAGTACTTC
TRBV29-1	TRBJ2-7	TRBD1	CSVEVGDRGSWQYF	TGCAGCGTTGAAGTGGGGGACAGGGGATCTTGGCAGTACTTC
TRBV20-1	TRBJ1-4	-	CSARELEKLFF	TGCAGTGCTAGAGAATTAGAAAAACTGTTTTTT
TRBV9	TRBJ2-7	-	CASSVRQGHINEQYF	TGTGCCAGCAGCGTTAGGCAGGGCCACATAAACGAGCAGTACTTC
TRBV7-9	TRBJ1-2	TRBD1	CASSTGTVYDNYGYTF	TGTGCCAGCAGCACCGGGACAGTGTATGACAACTATGGCTACACCTTC
TRBV5-1	TRBJ2-7	-	CASSLGLEQYF	TGCGCCAGCAGCCTAGGCCTCGAGCAGTACTTC
TRBV30	TRBJ2-7	-	CAWSVEGGTYEQYF	TGTGCCTGGAGTGTAGAGGGGGGGACCTACGAGCAGTACTTC
TRBV10-3	TRBJ2-7	-	CAISSKAGGQSSYEQYF	TGTGCCATCAGTAGCAAGGCGGGGGGACAGAGCTCCTACGAGCAGTACTTC
TRBV9	TRBJ2-3	TRBD2	CASSVSTSMTDTQYF	TGTGCCAGCAGCGTATCGACTAGCATGACAGATACGCAGTATTTT
TRBV19	TRBJ1-1	-	CASTPRGGLINEAFF	TGTGCCAGTACCCCCCGAGGGGGTTTAATCAATGAAGCTTTCTTT
TRBV18	TRBJ1-1	-	CASSFQMNTEAFF	TGTGCCAGCTCCTTCCAGATGAACACTGAAGCTTTCTTT
TRBV7-2	TRBJ1-2	TRBD1	CASSLVGTGTYGYTF	TGTGCCAGCAGCTTAGTAGGGACAGGGACCTATGGCTACACCTTC
TRBV6-5	TRBJ1-1	TRBD1	CASRLRTGGSTEAFF	TGTGCCAGCAGACTCCGGACAGGGGGCAGCACTGAAGCTTTCTTT
TRBV6-1	TRBJ2-7	TRBD1	CASSVRTGDPYEQYF	TGTGCCAGCAGTGTACGGACAGGGGATCCCTACGAGCAGTACTTC
TRBV2	TRBJ1-1	TRBD1	CASWTGKQTEAFF	TGTGCCAGTTGGACAGGGAAACAAACTGAAGCTTTCTTT
TRBV7-2	TRBJ2-1	TRBD2	CASSFSSSGRYNEQFF	TGTGCCAGCAGCTTTAGTTCTAGCGGGAGATACAATGAGCAGTTCTTC
TRBV6-5	TRBJ1-2	-	CASSRLRANYGYTF	TGTGCCAGCAGTCGACTCCGAGCTAACTATGGCTACACCTTC
TRBV28	TRBJ2-7	TRBD1	CASSFRDSSYEQYF	TGTGCCAGCAGTTTCCGGGACAGCTCCTACGAGCAGTACTTC
TRBV5-1	TRBJ1-1	TRBD1	CASTKLGQKNTEAFF	TGCGCCAGCACTAAATTGGGACAGAAAAACACTGAAGCTTTCTTT
TRBV6-1	TRBJ2-7	TRBD1	CASSAYRQTGWEYEQYF	TGTGCCAGCAGTGCATATCGACAGACAGGGTGGGAATACGAGCAGTACTTC
TRBV4-1	TRBJ2-1	TRBD1	CASSQRGTGGGGQFF	TGCGCCAGCAGCCAGCGGGGGACAGGGGGCGGTGGGCAGTTCTTC
TRBV9	TRBJ2-5	TRBD2	CASSAPRRGGETQYF	TGTGCCAGCAGCGCCCCCCGGCGGGGGGGAGAGACCCAGTACTTC
TRBV5-1	TRBJ2-2	-	CASSLGHLPPGELFF	TGCGCCAGCAGCTTGGGACACCTGCCACCCGGGGAGCTGTTTTTT
TRBV6-5	TRBJ1-1	TRBD1	CASRRKDRGGREAFF	TGTGCCAGCAGGAGAAAGGACAGGGGCGGAAGAGAAGCTTTCTTT
TRBV29-1	TRBJ2-7	TRBD2	CSVDGASGVPYEQYF	TGCAGCGTTGATGGGGCTAGCGGGGTACCCTACGAGCAGTACTTC
TRBV5-1	TRBJ1-4	-	CASSLLQGVDEKLFF	TGCGCCAGCAGCCTCCTCCAGGGCGTAGATGAAAAACTGTTTTTT